Listed below are T cell receptor beta chains from one sample, sequenced in a study of long-term antiretroviral therapy in people with HIV. Clones were read by immunoSEQ multiplex PCR, and TCRdb kept only the in-frame ones, dropping some. The data contain about 16,000 clones, roughly 95% of them singletons. The source was unsorted PBMCs, collected approximately 11 years after starting antiretroviral therapy. Receptors originate from a man in his thirties or forties with HIV. Each CDR3 is given with its conserved first and last residue. The D gene is left open where the match is weak. Expanded clones get a size class; other rows say once, few or many, or leave the size out.

J	size	D	V	CDR3	DNA
TRBJ2-3	NA	NA	TRBV7-2	CASSTAAAAGTDTQYF	TGTGCCAGCAGCACCGCGGCAGCTGCGGGCACAGATACGCAGTATTTT
TRBJ2-7	NA	NA	TRBV9	CASSRGVGSYEQYF	TGTGCCAGCAGCAGAGGTGTAGGGTCCTACGAGCAGTACTTC
TRBJ1-2	NA	NA	TRBV10-3	CAAGKDNYGYTF	TGTGCCGCCGGGAAAGATAACTATGGCTACACCTTC
TRBJ1-2	NA	NA	TRBV21-1	CASSIQTGTGYTF	TGTGCCAGCAGCATACAGACCGGGACAGGCTACACCTTC
TRBJ2-5	few	NA	TRBV25-1	CASSEAGSGETQYF	TGTGCCAGCAGTGAGGCAGGCTCGGGAGAGACCCAGTACTTC
TRBJ2-6	NA	TRBD1	TRBV5-1	CACRQGALGANVLTF	TGCGCCTGCAGACAGGGGGCGCTGGGGGCCAACGTCCTGACTTTC
TRBJ1-1	NA	NA	TRBV7-8	CASSFPLDTEAFF	TGTGCCAGCAGCTTTCCTCTGGACACTGAAGCTTTCTTT
TRBJ1-5	NA	NA	TRBV6-5	CASRSDSLGQPQHF	TGTGCCAGCAGGTCCGACAGTTTGGGGCAGCCCCAGCATTTT
TRBJ1-2	NA	TRBD1	TRBV11-2	CASSLDLASGTGGSGYTF	TGTGCCAGCAGCTTAGATCTAGCCTCCGGGACAGGGGGTAGTGGCTACACCTTC
TRBJ2-1	NA	NA	TRBV29-1	CSVVLGDGGPLFF	TGCAGCGTTGTCTTGGGTGACGGGGGCCCCTTGTTCTTC
TRBJ1-6	NA	NA	TRBV28	CASSLPYREDSPLHF	TGTGCCAGCAGTTTGCCTTACAGGGAGGATTCACCCCTCCACTTT
TRBJ1-1	once	TRBD1	TRBV7-8	CASSPGQGVNTEAFF	TGTGCCAGCAGCCCCGGACAGGGGGTTAACACTGAAGCTTTCTTT
TRBJ1-1	NA	TRBD1	TRBV6-1	CASRPGQLNTEAFF	TGTGCCAGCAGGCCGGGACAGTTGAACACTGAAGCTTTCTTT
TRBJ2-7	NA	NA	TRBV5-6	CASSSAGDTRRKYEQYF	TGTGCCAGCAGCTCGGCGGGGGACACCCGAAGGAAATACGAGCAGTACTTC
TRBJ2-5	NA	NA	TRBV2	CASRQGRVETQYF	TGTGCCAGTAGACAGGGGAGGGTGGAGACCCAGTACTTC
TRBJ2-1	NA	TRBD2	TRBV7-2	CASSLVASGAYNEQFF	TGTGCCAGCAGCTTAGTAGCTAGCGGGGCTTACAATGAGCAGTTCTTC
TRBJ1-2	NA	TRBD1	TRBV4-1	CASSLGTGDYGYTF	TGCGCCAGCAGCCTCGGGACAGGGGACTATGGCTACACCTTC